These 6 T cell receptor beta chains were all obtained from the same sample, sequenced in a study of blood T cell repertoires in COVID-19. TCRdb's copy holds only in-frame clones and misses some; the assay was immunoSEQ multiplex PCR. The sample carries fewer than 300,000 clones, over 75% recorded once. Source material: peripheral blood. The receptor source for this set is a woman between 45 and 60 years old with acute or convalescent COVID-19.

The V call is TRBV21-1, the J call TRBJ2-7; the table's D call TRBD1 went unverified against the DNA. TRBV21-1 is noted as a pseudogene. The CDR3 runs to 15 residues. CDR3 loop: CASSIKGFKDYEQYF. Written as DNA, the CDR3 is TGTGCCAGCAGCATAAAGGGGTTTAAAGACTACGAGCAGTACTTC.

CDR3 protein: CASSPHRGAGTEAFF. The CDR3 region has the DNA TGTGCCAGCAGCCCTCACCGGGGGGCTGGCACTGAAGCTTTCTTT. The V gene is TRBV11-2, the J gene TRBJ1-1, with a weak D call TRBD1 (6 bases). CDR1 and CDR2 from the germline V gene are SGHAT and FQNNGV. V lost 5 bases and J 4 bases, leaving 17 bases between the germline ends. CDR3 length equals 15 residues.

The rearrangement joins TRBV9 to TRBJ1-1; 8 bases map to TRBD1. This CDR3 is 14 amino acids long. The ends lost 5 bases at V and 5 bases at J; junction bases unmatched: 8. Germline V gene lookup returns CDR1 SGDLS and CDR2 YYNGEE. CDR3: CASRPDRGRTEAFF. Written as DNA, the CDR3 is TGTGCCAGCAGACCCGACAGGGGTAGGACTGAAGCTTTCTTT.

This clone was detected once. This chain uses TRBV28 with TRBJ1-3, with D possibly matching TRBD1 (5 bases). The V end lost 5 bases, the J end lost 4 bases, and 12 bases lay between the germline ends. The CDR3 consists of 14 residues. Germline CDR1 and CDR2: MDHEN and SYDVKM. The CDR3 nucleotides read TGTGCCAGCAGTCCCCAAGGGGTCGGAAACACCATATATTTT. Amino acid sequence: CASSPQGVGNTIYF.

The chain uses TRBV9 and TRBJ2-6; D is possibly TRBD2 (5 bases). The CDR3 is made up of 22 amino acids. Trimming took 0 bases from V and 0 from J, leaving 25 bases between them. The germline V gene encodes CDR1 SGDLS and CDR2 YYNGEE. CDR3 DNA sequence: TGTGCCAGCAGCGTAGATATCTTTATCGGACGGGAATCCTACTCTGGGGCCAACGTCCTGACTTTC. Residues: CASSVDIFIGRESYSGANVLTF.

The chain links TRBV28 to TRBJ2-3; D may be TRBD2 (7 bases). Germline V gene sequence: CDR1 MDHEN, CDR2 SYDVKM. Deletions cut 2 bases from V and 2 bases from J, with 14 bases between. This CDR3 has 16 residues. CDR3 region: CASSLGGAGDTDTQYF. The CDR3 DNA reads TGTGCCAGCAGTTTAGGGGGGGCAGGTGACACAGATACGCAGTATTTT.